What follows describes a single TCR beta chain. This entry comes from a study of T cell responses to AZD1222 COVID-19 vaccine. Here immunoSEQ multiplex PCR was the method, and the copy in TCRdb shows in-frame clones only, minus some. The sample has roughly 100,000 clones, 80% to 90% seen once. Germline-derived CDR1 and CDR2 are SGHTA and FQGNSA. The V and J ends lost 3 bases and 7 bases, in that order; junction bases with no gene match: 4. CDR3 length: 15 residues. The material was peripheral blood, obtained on day 0 of AZD1222 vaccination. V is TRBV7-2 and J is TRBJ1-6, with 9 bases fitting TRBD1. The clonotype originates from an adult in good health. The CDR3 sequence is CASSFGGQGNSPLHF. Here the CDR3 DNA reads TGTGCCAGCAGCTTTGGGGGACAGGGAAATTCACCCCTCCACTTT.